These 27 T cell receptor beta chains were all obtained from the same sample, sequenced in a study of somatic mutations in cytotoxic T cells in rheumatoid arthritis (dated by TCRdb to about 2017). The method was the immunoSEQ multiplex PCR assay. TCRdb stores this immuneACCESS table with in-frame sequences only. Part of the clones is absent; in the studies checked, under half of the shortfall reflects unresolved V genes, and no reason is known for the rest. The sample table holds tens of thousands of clones, of which roughly four fifths were seen once. The ten top clones hold more than 2.5% of the sample. Source material: CD8+ T cells sorted from blood. The receptors come from a middle-aged man in good health.

The chain employs TRBV27 and TRBJ2-2; D gene ambiguous. The CDR3 consists of 15 residues. Trimming removed 4 bases from V and 0 bases from J, with 9 bases in between. Germline CDR1 is MNHEY and CDR2 is SMNVEV (reference sequence). Written as DNA, the CDR3 is TGTGCCAGCAGTTCTCCGCAGACGAACACCGGGGAGCTGTTTTTT. This encodes CASSSPQTNTGELFF.

V and J are TRBV19 and TRBJ2-5, with D unclear. The germline V gene has CDR1 LNHDA and CDR2 SQIVND (reference sequence). Trimming pared 6 bases from V and 2 bases from J, leaving 13 bases between. This CDR3 has 14 residues. CDR3 residues: CASSPSPSQETQYF. CDR3 DNA sequence: TGTGCCAGTAGCCCCTCCCCGTCGCAAGAGACCCAGTACTTC.

The chain joins TRBV6-1 to TRBJ1-5; D perhaps matches TRBD1 (5 bases). V shed 1 base and J shed 6 bases, with 19 bases lying between them. CDR1 is MNHNS and CDR2 is SASEGT in the germline V gene. The CDR3 is made up of 17 amino acids. CDR3 nucleotides: TGTGCCAGCAGTGAAGGCCAGACAGTAGGGGTGGGTCAGCCCCAGCATTTT. Amino acid sequence: CASSEGQTVGVGQPQHF.

The chain carries TRBV6-1 and TRBJ2-7, with a weak D call TRBD2 (5 bases). The CDR3 totals 14 residues. Germline V CDR1 and CDR2: MNHNS, SASEGT. V shed 5 bases and J shed 6 bases, with 17 bases lying between them. The DNA for the CDR3 is TGTGCCAGCAGTCCCCACGGCGTGGACTTCGAGCAGTACTTC. Protein product: CASSPHGVDFEQYF.

The chain employs TRBV27 and TRBJ1-2, with D possibly TRBD1 on 5 matching bases. Germline loops: CDR1 MNHEY, CDR2 SMNVEV (reference sequence). The germline V and J ends were trimmed by 6 bases and 3 bases, with 14 bases remaining between them. The CDR3 sequence is 14 residues long. CDR3 sequence reads: CASSLAGGYYGYTF. As DNA, the CDR3 is TGTGCCAGCAGCCTAGCGGGGGGTTACTATGGCTACACCTTC.

This clone was seen a single time. CDR3 sequence reads: CASSQGQLAGAYEQFF. Here the CDR3 DNA reads TGCGCCAGCAGCCAAGGTCAGCTAGCGGGAGCCTATGAGCAGTTCTTC. The rearrangement uses TRBV4-1 and TRBJ2-1; 10 nucleotides align to TRBD2. J lost 8 bases, V lost 1 base, and 8 bases had no gene match. This CDR3 is built from 16 residues. Per the germline V gene, CDR1 is MGHRA and CDR2 is YSYEKL.

The chain is built from TRBV9 and TRBJ1-1; tentatively, D is TRBD1 (6 bases). Looked up from germline, CDR1 is SGDLS and CDR2 is YYNGEE. Trimming took 3 bases from V and 3 from J, leaving 12 bases between them. This CDR3 has 14 residues. CDR3 nucleotides: TGTGCCAGCAGCGCCCCAGGGGAGGACACTGAAGCTTTCTTT. Translation gives CASSAPGEDTEAFF.

The CDR3 sequence: CASSLSGRYSNQPQHF. CDR3 DNA sequence: TGTGCCAGCAGTTTATCAGGGAGATATAGCAATCAGCCCCAGCATTTT. This rearrangement joins TRBV27 to TRBJ1-5, with D uncertain. The CDR3 is 16 amino acids. CDR1 and CDR2 from the germline V gene are MNHEY and SMNVEV (reference sequence). With 0 bases removed from V and 0 bases from J, the gap between germline ends came to 9 bases.

V is TRBV29-1 and J is TRBJ2-7; 10 bases align to TRBD1. Germline CDR1 is SQVTM and CDR2 is ANQGSEA. This CDR3 region has 16 residues. J was trimmed by 4 bases and V by 4 bases; bases with no gene match: 13. CDR3 DNA sequence: TGCAGCGTTGTCGTACCCGGGACAGGGGTTGTGTACGAGCAGTACTTC. Its protein product is CSVVVPGTGVVYEQYF.

The chain joins TRBV14 to TRBJ2-1, with 8 bases that match TRBD2. Per germline, CDR1 SGHDN and CDR2 FVKESK. Germline trimming cut 0 bases from V and 8 bases from J; bases unmatched to any gene: 6. This CDR3 comprises 15 residues. For the CDR3, the DNA is TGTGCCAGCAGCCAAGATCTCGGGCGGGAGGATGAGCAGTTCTTC. Its protein is CASSQDLGREDEQFF.

V is TRBV19 and J is TRBJ1-3; D not certain. Trimming removed 7 bases from V and 3 bases from J, with 10 bases in between. CDR3 length: 13 residues. The germline V gene encodes CDR1 LNHDA and CDR2 SQIVND (reference sequence). Written as DNA, the CDR3 is TGTGCCAGTACATCAAGGAGTGGAAACACCATATATTTT. Residues: CASTSRSGNTIYF.

The gene calls are TRBV29-1 and TRBJ2-7; 9 nucleotides agree with TRBD2. V lost 6 bases, J lost 0 bases, and 3 bases stayed unmatched. In germline, CDR1 is SQVTM, CDR2 ANQGSEA. The CDR3 runs to 13 residues. The CDR3, as DNA: TGCAGCGTGGCGGGAGGGGACTCCTACGAGCAGTACTTC. Translation gives CSVAGGDSYEQYF.

This CDR3 is CASSEELAGAKNIQYF. DNA of the CDR3: TGTGCCAGCAGTGAAGAACTAGCGGGAGCTAAAAACATTCAGTACTTC. The chain carries TRBV6-1 and TRBJ2-4; 11 bases align to TRBD2. This CDR3 has 16 residues. Looked up from germline, CDR1 is MNHNS and CDR2 is SASEGT. With 1 base clipped from V and 4 bases from J, the junction kept 3 bases outside the gene matches.

The chain employs TRBV6-5 and TRBJ2-1; TRBD2 agrees at 7 bases. Germline values: CDR1 MNHEY, CDR2 SVGAGI. The V gene end was trimmed by 2 bases and the J gene end by 9 bases; junction bases not matched to a gene: 4. The CDR3 sequence is 13 residues long. This CDR3 reads CASSYGVAGEQFF. The CDR3 DNA sequence: TGTGCCAGCAGTTACGGGGTAGCGGGTGAGCAGTTCTTC.

This clone was found a few times. The chain joins TRBV9 to TRBJ1-1; TRBD1 is a possible D gene (5 bases). The CDR3 extends over 15 amino acids. Looked up from germline, CDR1 is SGDLS and CDR2 is YYNGEE. The V gene lost 0 bases and the J gene lost 3 bases, with 12 bases spanning the gap. The CDR3 DNA reads as TGTGCCAGCAGCGTAGATCACAGGACCCACACTGAAGCTTTCTTT. This gives the protein CASSVDHRTHTEAFF.

This clone has a single count. This chain links TRBV7-8 with TRBJ1-1, with D possibly matching TRBD1 (5 bases). This CDR3 region has 14 residues. V was shortened by 1 base and J by 1 base, with 7 bases between the two germline ends. The germline CDR1 and CDR2 sequences are SGHVS and FQNEAQ. CDR3 nucleotides: TGTGCCAGCAGCTTAGTAGGGGCGAACACTGAAGCTTTCTTT. Translated: CASSLVGANTEAFF.

The chain uses TRBV5-1 and TRBJ2-7; D ambiguous. The CDR3 spans 14 residues. Germline V gene lookup returns CDR1 SGHRS and CDR2 YFSETQ. The germline V and J ends were trimmed by 3 bases and 1 base, with 11 bases remaining between them. The CDR3 nucleotides read TGCGCCAGCAGCTCATGGACGGCATCCTACGAGCAGTACTTC. As protein: CASSSWTASYEQYF.

The chain employs TRBV28 and TRBJ1-2; no reliable D call. CDR1 is MDHEN and CDR2 is SYDVKM in the germline V gene. V dropped 2 bases and J dropped 3 bases, with 4 bases sitting between them. This CDR3 has 12 amino acids. In DNA, the CDR3 is TGTGCCAGCAGTTTAGTGGACTATGGCTACACCTTC. Protein: CASSLVDYGYTF.

CDR3 coding DNA: TGTGCCAGCAGTCTTTCTGGGGAAGGTAATGAAAAACTGTTTTTT. Amino acids: CASSLSGEGNEKLFF. The V call is TRBV27, the J call TRBJ1-4; D is unclear. This CDR3 contains 15 residues. The germline V gene has CDR1 MNHEY and CDR2 SMNVEV (reference sequence). V lost 5 bases and J lost 4, with 14 bases in between.

The chain employs TRBV7-2 and TRBJ2-7, with D possibly TRBD2 on 5 matching bases. Trimming shortened V by 1 base and J by 6 bases, and 7 bases separated the two germline ends. CDR3 length: 12 residues. Germline values: CDR1 SGHTA, CDR2 FQGNSA. The CDR3 spells CASSLGGREQYF. CDR3 coding DNA: TGTGCCAGCAGCTTAGGAGGGCGCGAGCAGTACTTC.

The chain has TRBV5-4 and TRBJ2-1; TRBD2 agrees at 9 bases. Looked up from germline, CDR1 is SGHNT and CDR2 is YYREEE (reference sequence). This CDR3 has 18 residues. V was pared by 4 bases and J by 0 bases, with 11 bases of the junction left unmatched. The CDR3 spells CASSLGLAKVVSYNEQFF. DNA of the CDR3: TGTGCCAGCAGCCTGGGACTAGCCAAAGTAGTCTCCTACAATGAGCAGTTCTTC.

CDR3 loop: CASSPRTAKVETQYF. CDR3 sequence (DNA): TGTGCCAGCAGCCCTAGGACGGCGAAGGTGGAGACCCAGTACTTC. The J gene is TRBJ2-5, the V gene TRBV7-9; D not resolved. Per the germline V gene, CDR1 is SEHNR and CDR2 is FQNEAQ (reference sequence). The CDR3 sequence is 15 residues long. V lost 5 bases and J lost 5, with 18 bases in between.

This rearrangement joins TRBV7-2 to TRBJ2-1, with 9 nucleotides matching TRBD2. The CDR3 consists of 12 residues. CDR1 is SGHTA and CDR2 is FQGNSA in the germline V gene. Trimming cost V 3 bases and J 14 bases; bases outside gene matches: 5. CDR3 loop: CASSFSSGMEFF. CDR3 DNA: TGTGCCAGCAGCTTCTCTAGCGGGATGGAGTTCTTC.

The chain joins TRBV9 to TRBJ1-1, with D unclear. Germline values: CDR1 SGDLS, CDR2 YYNGEE. The CDR3 contains 14 residues. Trimming shortened V by 1 base and J by 8 bases, and 15 bases separated the two germline ends. In nucleotides, the CDR3 is TGTGCCAGCAGCGTATATGTGGGGAGAGACGAAGCTTTCTTT. Residues: CASSVYVGRDEAFF. The whole variable domain, filled in from reference TRBV9 and TRBJ1-1, reads DSGVTQTPKHLITATGQRVTLRCSPRSGDLSVYWYQQSLDQGLQFLIQYYNGEERAKGNILERFSAQQFPDLHSELNLSSLELGDSALYFCASSVYVGRDEAFFGQGTRLTVV.

The V gene is TRBV18, the J gene TRBJ1-1; D gene unclear. CDR1 is KGHSH, CDR2 LQKENI, per germline. The V gene lost 4 bases and the J gene lost 6 bases, with 12 bases spanning the gap. The length of the CDR3 is 13 residues. CDR3: CASSHDTSPEAFF. CDR3 nucleotide sequence: TGTGCCAGCTCACATGACACCAGCCCTGAAGCTTTCTTT.

The V call is TRBV28, the J call TRBJ1-1, with 9 bases aligning to TRBD1. The germline V gene encodes CDR1 MDHEN and CDR2 SYDVKM. With V trimmed by 2 bases and J by 5 bases, 6 bases remained unmatched. The length of the CDR3 is 15 residues. CDR3 DNA: TGTGCCAGCAGTTTAGGAGGGACAGGGATTACTGAAGCTTTCTTT. Translation: CASSLGGTGITEAFF.

The genes are TRBV6-4 and TRBJ2-1; TRBD2 agrees at 8 bases. V was pared by 7 bases and J by 8 bases, with 16 bases of the junction left unmatched. The CDR3 consists of 16 residues. Germline CDR1 MRHNA, CDR2 SNTAGT. CDR3 nucleotides: TGTGCCAGCACCCCCGATCCGGGACTAGGGGTCGATGAGCAGTTCTTC. Protein sequence: CASTPDPGLGVDEQFF.